This T cell receptor beta chain derives from a study of shared clonotypes between healthy human individuals (dated by TCRdb to the early 2020s). Context from the whole study: The cohort comprised a couple of women and a few men aged 18 to 49 years. Libraries were prepared and TCR repertoires were sequenced by different laboratories using diverse techniques, in order to increase sequencing depth and limit assay-specific biases. Blood TCR repertoires of roughly five healthy adults were deeply sequenced to estimate repertoire size and the extent of clonotype sharing between individuals. Per donor, three plates each were used for CD4 naive and CD4 memory, two for CD8 naive, and one for CD8 memory. Leukapheresis yielded between about 0.9 and 9.5 billion PBMCs per donor. The paper's findings and limits, for the study overall: The small number of donors limited the genetic and exposure-history diversity represented. Sampling was restricted to blood, and TCR repertoires in tissues likely differ from the TCR repertoires found in blood. Sharing across a handful of donors was observed for roughly 5.4% of naive CD4, under 4% of naive CD8, 2% to 2.5% of memory CD4, and about 0.4% of memory CD8 clonotypes. Higher generation probabilities were observed for clonotypes shared by all four sorted-subset donors than for non-shared clonotypes. Incomplete sequencing was indicated by rarefaction of sorted-subset datasets, despite the large sequencing depth. Larger estimated clonotype richness was generally found for naive subsets than for memory subsets. Pairwise subsampling led to the expectation that sequencing depth would affect the degree of clonotype sharing among donors.

The donors were healthy, HIV-negative adults who had no recently reported acute infections or vaccinations. Only Caucasian adults living in Nashville, Tennessee, USA were represented among the donors. CD4+ T cells were enriched by magnetic negative selection; naive cells were then positively selected on CD45RA, and the negative fraction formed the memory subset. Blood was collected by leukapheresis, and PBMCs were isolated by Ficoll-Histopaque density gradient centrifugation and then cryopreserved in liquid nitrogen vapor phase. Analytical flow cytometry was used to check the purity and quantity of each magnetically sorted T cell population. Each sorted fraction had its genomic DNA isolated and then quantified by UV absorbance on a Nanodrop 2000c. Points on this clone: Its antigen is unknown. Base quality data are lacking; no much larger clone is found one base away.

Here V drops 5 bases and J drops 6 bases, and the junction holds 3 bases not matched to any gene. From the cysteine through the phenylalanine, the CDR3 covers 13 amino acids. Only CDR3 DNA remains: 39 bases, in frame from the first base. CDR1 MNHNS and CDR2 SASEGT were looked up in the germline V gene. TCR CDR3 regions were amplified from genomic DNA by multiplex PCR using the deep immunoSEQ assay. For each cell subset, the extracted genomic DNA was distributed evenly across all wells of several immunoSEQ 96-well plates, and each plate served as one replicate. For sorted subsets, each replicate PCR was loaded with roughly 200 ng genomic DNA, equivalent to roughly 30,000 T cell genomes. The purified libraries were quantified using a Qubit 3.0 fluorometer, sized with a Bioanalyzer 2100, and then quantified again using the KAPA Library Quantification kit. Every immunoSEQ 96-well plate was sequenced on a dedicated single-read 150-cycle Illumina NextSeq 550 flow cell. Processing in the source paper ran as follows. Because the immunoSEQ output included only junctional sequences and no quality scores, the filtering could not be the same as the filtering used for full-length reads. To assign V/J genes and CDR3, sequences were annotated against IMGT germline references using PyIR, a Python wrapper for IgBLAST v1.9. Reads were filtered out if the reads had weak V/J assignments (E-value above 1e-6), no CDR3, stop codons, out-of-frame junctions, or ambiguous translated residues. V3J clonotypes were defined by identical inferred V gene, J gene, and CDR3 amino acid sequence. Percentage overlap between repertoires was calculated by dividing the number of shared unique clonotypes by the size of the smaller repertoire. Richness of each repertoire was evaluated using RTK rarefaction, the Chao1 estimator, and Recon v2.1 estimates of unobserved clonotypes. Generation probabilities for all TCRbeta clonotypes obtained by the gDNA method from a handful of donors were computed using OLGA. As stored in TCRdb, this immuneACCESS dataset retains in-frame rearrangements with V and J assigned. A fraction of the clones does not appear; measured against another copy, unresolved V genes explain less than half of the discrepancy, and the remainder lacks a known reason. V and J calls and clone size come straight from that table; D and trimming were deduced from the DNA. The sample records around 980,000 clones, around 82% of which are singletons. Jointly, the top ten make up around 0.6% of the sample.

The sequence was collected from a man younger than 35 in good health. Some clones in this sample may be carry-over from other donors' samples. The chain employs TRBV6-1 and TRBJ2-1, with TRBD1 matching 8 junction bases. Sequencing was carried out using memory CD4+ T cells from PBMCs. The cell subset or site label of this sample denotes: CD45RA-negative fraction. The DNA sequence follows: TGTGCCAGCAGTAGGACAGGGACCAATGAGCAGTTCTTC. It is translated as CASSRTGTNEQFF.